The 10 T cell receptor beta chains listed next were all sequenced from one sample in a study of Graves' ophthalmopathy and Graves' hyperthyroidism. The study amplified TCR beta CDR3 regions using RNA transcripts. The workflow started with a first-round RT-PCR run with HTBI primers and then moved on to a second-round multiplex PCR. Each CDR3 protein gets one entry after TCRdb re-called the multiplex PCR reads with MiXCR. The repertoire holds more than 550,000 distinct CDR3 sequences, with roughly 41% as singletons. What was sequenced was peripheral blood. Every receptor here comes from an adult man with Graves' ophthalmopathy.

On this clonotype itself: The CDR3 carries no conserved terminal phenylalanine or tryptophan, so it likely arises from a read error. This chain connects TRBV6-1 to TRBJ1-2, with 7 bases lining up with TRBD1. This CDR3 is 13 amino acids long. CDR1 is MNHNS and CDR2 is SASEGT in the germline V gene. CDR3 in amino acids: CTSSPGQLYGYTL. The CDR3 bases are TGTACCAGCAGTCCGGGACAGCTTTATGGCTACACCCTC.

The chain joins TRBV19 to TRBJ2-6; D ambiguous. This CDR3 is 18 amino acids long. V lost 9 bases and J 0 bases, leaving 21 bases between the germline ends. Germline-derived CDR1 and CDR2 are LNHDA and SQIVND (reference sequence). The CDR3 loop reads CASSLDRTVSSGANVLTF. For the CDR3, the DNA is TGTGCCAGCAGCTTAGACCGGACGGTGAGCTCTGGGGCCAACGTCCTGACTTTC.

At least ten counts were recorded for this clonotype. This chain joins TRBV10-3 and TRBJ1-2, with 7 bases fitting TRBD1. The germline V gene has CDR1 ENHRY and CDR2 SYGVKD. The ends lost 2 bases at V and 5 bases at J; junction bases unmatched: 5. The CDR3 spans 14 residues. The DNA for the CDR3 is TGTGCCATCAGTGAGCCGGGACAGCATTATGGCTACACCTTC. Protein product: CAISEPGQHYGYTF.

Comment on this clonotype: A much larger clone sits a single nucleotide away, making a read error possible. The V and J genes are TRBV5-1 and TRBJ2-7; unclear D gene. Deletions cut 6 bases from V and 6 bases from J, with 16 bases between. The CDR3 has 13 amino acids. CDR1 is SGHRS, CDR2 YFSETQ, per germline. CDR3 protein: CASTQEQPGEQYF. The CDR3 bases are TGCGCCAGCACCCAGGAACAGCCCGGCGAGCAGTACTTC.

V and J are TRBV6-5 and TRBJ1-6; D is perhaps TRBD1 (6 bases). The CDR3 length is 18 residues. V lost 5 bases to trimming and J lost 3 bases, with 20 bases between them. From germline, CDR1 is MNHEY and CDR2 SVGAGI. CDR3 bases: TGTGCCAGCAGTGAAGGGGGTAGCGGGAGACTCTATAATTCACCCCTCCACTTT. Protein: CASSEGGSGRLYNSPLHF.

This clonotype was detected many times. DNA of the CDR3: TGTGCCAGCAGCTCTCACAGGGGTTTTGAGACCCAGTACTTC. It codes for CASSSHRGFETQYF. The rearrangement uses TRBV7-8 and TRBJ2-5; 7 nucleotides match TRBD1. CDR1 SGHVS and CDR2 FQNEAQ come from the germline V gene. This CDR3 region has 14 residues. The trim removed 4 bases at V and 5 bases at J, leaving 7 bases unmatched.

There are many counts of this clonotype. The chain employs TRBV7-3 and TRBJ2-6, with TRBD1 as a possible D gene (5 bases). CDR1 and CDR2 from the germline V gene are SGHTA and FQGTGA. Trimming took off 5 bases at V and 1 base at J, with 12 bases between the two ends. This CDR3 has 16 amino acids. CDR3 DNA: TGTGCCAGCAGCCCCTACGCAGGGTCTGGGGCCAACGTCCTGACTTTC. This codes for CASSPYAGSGANVLTF.

The chain has TRBV25-1 and TRBJ2-7; TRBD2 is a possible D gene (5 bases). In germline, CDR1 is MGHDK, CDR2 SYGVNS. Trimming cost V 6 bases and J 10 bases, with 25 bases left between them. The CDR3 totals 15 residues. This CDR3 reads CASSRNDGVGQPQYF. CDR3 nucleotide sequence: TGTGCCAGCAGCCGTAATGACGGGGTCGGGCAGCCCCAGTACTTC.

This clonotype was observed many times. The chain uses TRBV10-3 and TRBJ2-5, with 7 positions matching TRBD2. The trim removed 0 bases at V and 5 bases at J, leaving 6 bases unmatched. This CDR3 is built from 15 residues. CDR1 ENHRY and CDR2 SYGVKD come from the germline V gene. The CDR3 nucleotides read TGTGCCATCAGTGAGTCGACGCGGGGGTTGGAGACCCAGTACTTC. This sequence encodes CAISESTRGLETQYF.

This clonotype has more than one count but fewer than ten. This chain joins TRBV20-1 and TRBJ1-5, with 8 bases aligning to TRBD1. The V and J ends lost 1 base and 2 bases, in that order; junction bases with no gene match: 7. The CDR3 is 16 residues long. The germline gives CDR1 DFQATT, CDR2 SNEGSKA (reference sequence). This CDR3 reads CSARVGSQGGNQPQHF. CDR3 nucleotides: TGCAGTGCTAGAGTAGGGTCACAGGGGGGCAATCAGCCCCAGCATTTT.